The 2 T cell receptor beta chains below all came from one sample that was sequenced in a study of cytomegalovirus exposure and HLA in healthy donors (dated by TCRdb to about 2017). Library construction relied on the immunoSEQ multiplex PCR assay. The multiplex PCR relied on a mix of 60 forward primers for TCR Vbeta segments and 13 reverse primers for TCR Jbeta segments. Held by TCRdb, this immuneACCESS table contains in-frame sequences only and omits some clones. Under half of the omission traces to an unresolved V gene where checked; the cause of the rest is unknown. The sample has some 130,000 clones on record. The ten biggest clones cover under 2% of the sample. Sequenced input: PBMCs. These receptors were taken from a woman in her thirties or forties in good health and CMV-seropositive.

V and J are TRBV5-6 and TRBJ2-7; 9 bases are shared with TRBD2. The ends lost 4 bases at V and 4 bases at J; junction bases unmatched: 6. Germline V lookup: CDR1 SGHDT, CDR2 YYEEEE. The CDR3 spans 14 residues. The CDR3 sequence: CASSPGTSWYEQYF. The CDR3 coding sequence is TGTGCCAGCAGCCCGGGGACTAGCTGGTACGAGCAGTACTTC.

The chain carries TRBV11-2 and TRBJ2-7; 9 bases fit TRBD2. The CDR3 extends over 16 amino acids. After removal of 6 bases from V and 2 bases from J, the junction contained 11 bases not matched to a gene. Germline V lookup: CDR1 SGHAT, CDR2 FQNNGV. The CDR3 DNA reads as TGTGCCAGCAGATCTCTTAGCGGGAGCGACGCCTACGAGCAGTACTTC. Protein: CASRSLSGSDAYEQYF.